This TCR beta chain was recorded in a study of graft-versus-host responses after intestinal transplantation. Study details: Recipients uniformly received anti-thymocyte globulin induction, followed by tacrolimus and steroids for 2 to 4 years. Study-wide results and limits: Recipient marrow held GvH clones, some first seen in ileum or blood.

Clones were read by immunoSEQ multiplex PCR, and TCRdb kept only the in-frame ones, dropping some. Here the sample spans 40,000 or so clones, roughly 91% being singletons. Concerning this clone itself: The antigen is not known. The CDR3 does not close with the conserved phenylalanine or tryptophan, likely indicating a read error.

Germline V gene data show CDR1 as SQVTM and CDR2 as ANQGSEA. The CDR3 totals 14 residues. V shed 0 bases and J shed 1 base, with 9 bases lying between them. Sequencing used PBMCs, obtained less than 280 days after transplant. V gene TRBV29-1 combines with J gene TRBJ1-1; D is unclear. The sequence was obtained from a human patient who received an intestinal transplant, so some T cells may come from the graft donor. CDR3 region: CSVEDDAGNTEAFS. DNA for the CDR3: TGCAGCGTTGAAGATGATGCGGGGAACACTGAAGCTTTCTCT.